This T cell receptor (beta chain) came from a study of identical twins. This clonotype was recorded at least ten times. The length of the CDR3 is 14 residues. Germline values: CDR1 SGDLS, CDR2 YYNGEE. V shed 4 bases and J shed 1 base, with 11 bases lying between them. TCRdb called the 5' RACE reads again in MiXCR, with one record for every CDR3 protein. The sample shows approximately 210,000 distinct CDR3 sequences, around 6.5% of them seen only once. These data are also associated with another study on T cells expressing NK-cell markers. From that study: There remained a lack of clarity about HCMV specificity of expanded NKG2C+ T cell clones.

Sequenced sample: CD8+ T cells sorted from blood. The chain links TRBV9 to TRBJ1-1; D ambiguous. This TCR was sampled from a woman aged 18-29 years in good health. This chain's CDR3 is CASSPEGQNTEAFF. CDR3 sequence (DNA): TGTGCCAGCAGCCCAGAAGGGCAGAACACTGAAGCTTTCTTT.